Given below is one T cell receptor beta chain in context. Its specificity is not known. This specimen comes from a study of cytomegalovirus exposure and HLA in healthy donors. General study findings and limits: Donor immune exposure was known only as CMV serostatus.

This CDR3 comprises 11 residues. The germline V gene has CDR1 DFQATT and CDR2 SNEGSKA (reference sequence). J lost 6 bases, V lost 5 bases, and 1 base had no gene match. The PCR made use of 60 Vbeta and 13 Jbeta primers. The protocol was immunoSEQ multiplex PCR, while the TCRdb copy is restricted to in-frame clones and leaves out a portion. The sample contains some 170,000 clones, roughly four fifths of which appear only once. The source material was PBMCs. The TCR sequence derives from a girl aged 2-10 years in good health and CMV-seropositive. This rearrangement joins TRBV20-1 to TRBJ1-2, with 9 positions matching TRBD1. In DNA, the CDR3 is TGCAGTGCTGGGGACAGGGATGGCTACACCTTC. This translates into CSAGDRDGYTF.